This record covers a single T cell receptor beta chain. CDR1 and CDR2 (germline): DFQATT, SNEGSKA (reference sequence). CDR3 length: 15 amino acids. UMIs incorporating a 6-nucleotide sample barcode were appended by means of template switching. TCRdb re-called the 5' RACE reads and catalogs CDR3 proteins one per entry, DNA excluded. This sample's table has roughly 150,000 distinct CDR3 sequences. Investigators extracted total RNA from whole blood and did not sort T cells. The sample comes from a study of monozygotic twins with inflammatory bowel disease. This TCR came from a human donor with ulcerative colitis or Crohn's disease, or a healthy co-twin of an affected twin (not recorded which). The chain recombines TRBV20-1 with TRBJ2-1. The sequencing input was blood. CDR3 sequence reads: CSARGSGSSYNEQFF.